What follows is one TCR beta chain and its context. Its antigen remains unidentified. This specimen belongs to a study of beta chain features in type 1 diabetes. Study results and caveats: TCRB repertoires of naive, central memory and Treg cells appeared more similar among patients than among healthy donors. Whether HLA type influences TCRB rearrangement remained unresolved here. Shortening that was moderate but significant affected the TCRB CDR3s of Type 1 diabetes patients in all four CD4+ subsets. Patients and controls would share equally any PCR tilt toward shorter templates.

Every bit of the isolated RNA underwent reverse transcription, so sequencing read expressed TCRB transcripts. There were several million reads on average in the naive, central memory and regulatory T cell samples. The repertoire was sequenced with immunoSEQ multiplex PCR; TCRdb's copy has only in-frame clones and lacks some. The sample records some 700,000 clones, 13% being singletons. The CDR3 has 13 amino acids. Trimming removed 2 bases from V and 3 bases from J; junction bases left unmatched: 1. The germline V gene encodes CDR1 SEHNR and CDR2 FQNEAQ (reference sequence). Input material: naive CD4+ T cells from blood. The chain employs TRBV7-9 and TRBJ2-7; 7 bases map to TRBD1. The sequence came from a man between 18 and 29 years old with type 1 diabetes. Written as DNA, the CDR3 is TGTGCCAGCAGCTTAAGGGACAGCTACGAGCAGTACTTC. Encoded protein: CASSLRDSYEQYF.